This T cell receptor (beta chain) was sequenced during a study of cytomegalovirus exposure and HLA in healthy donors. Broader study findings: The likely origin of a cluster of highly shared sequence variants was a sequencing artifact. Trimming of TCR beta V- and J-genes showed a link, identified in a later analysis, to a missense DCLRE1C variant.

On this clone: Its antigen is unidentified.

The PCR ran on 60 Vbeta and 13 Jbeta primers. The repertoire was sequenced with immunoSEQ multiplex PCR; TCRdb's copy has only in-frame clones and lacks some. The sample has under 100,000 clones, 63% seen once; the top ten hold approximately 16%. At collection, donors were nominally healthy, but unrecorded immune exposures were probable. Germline values: CDR1 SGHNT, CDR2 YYREEE (reference sequence). V shed 5 bases and J 5 bases; nucleotides not matched to a gene: 7. There are 14 residues in the CDR3. The chain carries TRBV5-4 and TRBJ2-5; 9 positions agree with TRBD1. The sequence was collected from a woman aged 40 to 50 in good health and CMV-seropositive. The sample was PBMCs. The CDR3 DNA is TGTGCCAGCAGTCAACAGGGGGCCGAGGAGACCCAGTACTTC. Its protein is CASSQQGAEETQYF.